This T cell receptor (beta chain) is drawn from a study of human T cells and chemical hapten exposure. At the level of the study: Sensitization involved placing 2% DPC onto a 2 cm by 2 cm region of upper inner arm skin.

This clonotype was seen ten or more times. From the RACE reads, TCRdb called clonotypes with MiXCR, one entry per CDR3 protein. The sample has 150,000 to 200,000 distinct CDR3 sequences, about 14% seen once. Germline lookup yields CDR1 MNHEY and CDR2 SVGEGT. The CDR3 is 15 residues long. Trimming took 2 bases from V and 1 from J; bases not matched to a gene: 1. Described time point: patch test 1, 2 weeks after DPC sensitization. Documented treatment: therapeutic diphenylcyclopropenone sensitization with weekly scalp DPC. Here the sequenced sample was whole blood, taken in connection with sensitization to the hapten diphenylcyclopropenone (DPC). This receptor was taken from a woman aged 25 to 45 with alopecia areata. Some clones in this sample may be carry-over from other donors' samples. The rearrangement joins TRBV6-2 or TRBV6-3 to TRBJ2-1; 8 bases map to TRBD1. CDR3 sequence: CASSYGDRSYNEQFF. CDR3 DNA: TGTGCCAGCAGTTACGGGGACAGGTCCTACAATGAGCAGTTCTTC.